This is a list of T cell receptor beta chains from one sample in a study of blood T cell repertoires in COVID-19. Data came from immunoSEQ multiplex PCR; TCRdb stores just in-frame clones and leaves some out. The sample yields under 300,000 clones, about 87% seen once. Sequenced material: peripheral blood. The receptors shown here come from a woman in her 70s with active or convalescent COVID-19. Each CDR3 is given with its conserved first and last residue. A D gene is named only where the DNA matches it firmly. Some rows mark clone size as missing; the rest say once, few, many or name a class of expanded clone.

D gene: .
J gene: TRBJ1-2
clone size: .
V gene: TRBV21-1
CDR3 protein: CASSKSPYGYTF
CDR3 DNA: TGTGCCAGCAGCAAGAGTCCCTATGGCTACACCTTC

D gene: TRBD1
J gene: TRBJ2-1
clone size: .
V gene: TRBV4-1
CDR3 protein: CASKLQGDLYNEQFF
CDR3 DNA: TGCGCCAGCAAACTTCAGGGGGACCTGTACAATGAGCAGTTCTTC

D gene: TRBD2
J gene: TRBJ2-3
clone size: .
V gene: TRBV15
CDR3 protein: CATTDWRRGGEDTQYF
CDR3 DNA: TGTGCCACCACCGACTGGCGGCGGGGGGGCGAAGATACGCAGTATTTT

D gene: .
J gene: TRBJ1-1
clone size: .
V gene: TRBV5-6
CDR3 protein: CASSPSGQHTEAFF
CDR3 DNA: TGTGCCAGCAGCCCCTCAGGGCAGCACACTGAAGCTTTCTTT

D gene: .
J gene: TRBJ2-3
clone size: .
V gene: TRBV9
CDR3 protein: CASSAGTPGSGSAQYF
CDR3 DNA: TGTGCCAGCAGCGCCGGGACTCCGGGATCCGGTTCGGCGCAGTATTTT

D gene: .
J gene: TRBJ1-4
clone size: .
V gene: TRBV11-1
CDR3 protein: CASSLSEPATNEKLFF
CDR3 DNA: TGTGCCAGCAGCTTATCAGAACCCGCAACTAATGAAAAACTGTTTTTT

D gene: TRBD1
J gene: TRBJ1-1
clone size: .
V gene: TRBV18
CDR3 protein: CASSLLRGQGISMNTEAFF
CDR3 DNA: TGTGCCAGCTCACTACTACGCGGACAGGGGATCTCCATGAACACTGAAGCTTTCTTT

D gene: TRBD2
J gene: TRBJ2-1
clone size: .
V gene: TRBV6-2/TRBV6-3
CDR3 protein: CASSPVIAGLGEQFF
CDR3 DNA: TGTGCCAGCAGTCCCGTGATAGCGGGGCTGGGTGAGCAGTTCTTC

D gene: .
J gene: TRBJ1-1
clone size: .
V gene: TRBV5-1
CDR3 protein: CASSPRGANTEAFF
CDR3 DNA: TGCGCCAGCAGCCCCAGGGGTGCGAACACTGAAGCTTTCTTT

D gene: TRBD2
J gene: TRBJ2-3
clone size: .
V gene: TRBV19
CDR3 protein: CASSISGGQDTQYF
CDR3 DNA: TGTGCCAGTAGTATAAGCGGGGGGCAGGATACGCAGTATTTT

D gene: TRBD2
J gene: TRBJ2-7
clone size: .
V gene: TRBV24-1
CDR3 protein: CATSAGGHYEQYF
CDR3 DNA: TGTGCCACCAGTGCGGGGGGGCACTACGAGCAGTACTTC

D gene: .
J gene: TRBJ1-1
clone size: .
V gene: TRBV7-2
CDR3 protein: CASSFLGGRGSEAFF
CDR3 DNA: TGTGCCAGCAGCTTCCTGGGTGGCAGGGGCTCTGAAGCTTTCTTT

D gene: .
J gene: TRBJ2-1
clone size: .
V gene: TRBV5-4
CDR3 protein: CASKKGGDYNEQFF
CDR3 DNA: TGTGCCAGCAAAAAGGGCGGGGACTACAATGAGCAGTTCTTC

D gene: .
J gene: TRBJ2-7
clone size: .
V gene: TRBV19
CDR3 protein: CASSISPTWAYEQYF
CDR3 DNA: TGTGCCAGTAGTATTTCCCCGACTTGGGCCTACGAGCAGTACTTC

D gene: TRBD1
J gene: TRBJ1-1
clone size: .
V gene: TRBV19
CDR3 protein: CASRPPGQGNTEAFF
CDR3 DNA: TGTGCCAGTAGACCACCGGGACAGGGGAACACTGAAGCTTTCTTT

D gene: .
J gene: TRBJ2-6
clone size: .
V gene: TRBV7-2
CDR3 protein: CASSLVMSSGANVLTF
CDR3 DNA: TGTGCCAGCAGCTTAGTTATGAGCTCTGGGGCCAACGTCCTGACTTTC

D gene: TRBD1
J gene: TRBJ2-7
clone size: once
V gene: TRBV20-1
CDR3 protein: CSASPWDRVYEQYF
CDR3 DNA: TGCAGTGCTAGTCCGTGGGACAGGGTCTACGAGCAGTACTTC

D gene: TRBD1
J gene: TRBJ1-6
clone size: .
V gene: TRBV12-3/TRBV12-4
CDR3 protein: CASSHRGDSPLHF
CDR3 DNA: TGTGCCAGCAGTCACAGGGGAGATTCACCCCTCCACTTT

D gene: .
J gene: TRBJ1-1
clone size: .
V gene: TRBV7-9
CDR3 protein: CASSLEDNGAFF
CDR3 DNA: TGTGCCAGCAGCTTGGAAGACAATGGGGCTTTCTTT

D gene: TRBD1
J gene: TRBJ1-1
clone size: few
V gene: TRBV6-2/TRBV6-3
CDR3 protein: CASSHTGGHTEAFF
CDR3 DNA: TGTGCCAGCAGTCACACAGGGGGCCACACTGAAGCTTTCTTT

D gene: TRBD1
J gene: TRBJ1-2
clone size: .
V gene: TRBV18
CDR3 protein: CASSLPGTGDSYGYTF
CDR3 DNA: TGTGCCAGCTCACTACCCGGGACAGGGGATAGCTATGGCTACACCTTC

D gene: .
J gene: TRBJ2-3
clone size: .
V gene: TRBV7-2
CDR3 protein: CASSLDMRGAEDTQYF
CDR3 DNA: TGTGCCAGCAGCTTAGATATGCGTGGGGCCGAAGATACGCAGTATTTT

D gene: TRBD1
J gene: TRBJ2-7
clone size: .
V gene: TRBV12-5
CDR3 protein: CASVPGQGVTYEQYF
CDR3 DNA: TGTGCTAGTGTCCCAGGACAGGGGGTTACCTACGAGCAGTACTTC

D gene: TRBD2
J gene: TRBJ2-5
clone size: .
V gene: TRBV2
CDR3 protein: CASSKGGLEETQYF
CDR3 DNA: TGTGCCAGCTCCAAGGGGGGACTAGAGGAGACCCAGTACTTC

D gene: .
J gene: TRBJ2-5
clone size: few
V gene: TRBV7-2
CDR3 protein: CASSLGGTTQETQYF
CDR3 DNA: TGTGCCAGCAGCCTAGGAGGGACAACGCAAGAGACCCAGTACTTC

D gene: TRBD1
J gene: TRBJ1-1
clone size: .
V gene: TRBV11-2
CDR3 protein: CASSPGQGYTEAFF
CDR3 DNA: TGTGCCAGCAGCCCCGGACAGGGATACACTGAAGCTTTCTTT

D gene: .
J gene: TRBJ2-1
clone size: .
V gene: TRBV20-1
CDR3 protein: CSATREPRQFF
CDR3 DNA: TGCAGTGCTACGAGGGAGCCTAGGCAGTTCTTC

D gene: TRBD1
J gene: TRBJ2-7
clone size: .
V gene: TRBV27
CDR3 protein: CASRQGVGEQYF
CDR3 DNA: TGTGCCAGCAGGCAGGGGGTAGGCGAGCAGTACTTC

D gene: .
J gene: TRBJ2-1
clone size: .
V gene: TRBV5-4
CDR3 protein: CASSEEGVASYNEQFF
CDR3 DNA: TGTGCCAGCAGCGAAGAGGGCGTCGCCTCCTACAATGAGCAGTTCTTC

D gene: TRBD1
J gene: TRBJ2-7
clone size: .
V gene: TRBV6-6
CDR3 protein: CASSRDSPPYEQYF
CDR3 DNA: TGTGCCAGCAGCCGGGACAGCCCCCCCTACGAGCAGTACTTC

D gene: .
J gene: TRBJ2-1
clone size: .
V gene: TRBV9
CDR3 protein: CASSVEVHQNEQFF
CDR3 DNA: TGTGCCAGCAGCGTAGAAGTCCACCAGAATGAGCAGTTCTTC

D gene: .
J gene: TRBJ2-3
clone size: .
V gene: TRBV4-3
CDR3 protein: CASSQDRGTDTQYF
CDR3 DNA: TGCGCCAGCAGCCAAGATCGGGGCACAGATACGCAGTATTTT

D gene: .
J gene: TRBJ2-7
clone size: .
V gene: TRBV6-5
CDR3 protein: CASRPGEASSYEQYF
CDR3 DNA: TGTGCCAGCAGACCCGGAGAGGCCTCCTCCTACGAGCAGTACTTC

D gene: .
J gene: TRBJ2-5
clone size: few
V gene: TRBV5-4
CDR3 protein: CASSSKRQPGETQYF
CDR3 DNA: TGTGCCAGCAGCTCAAAGAGACAGCCAGGGGAGACCCAGTACTTC

D gene: .
J gene: TRBJ2-3
clone size: .
V gene: TRBV5-1
CDR3 protein: CASSPLGLGTDTQYF
CDR3 DNA: TGCGCCAGCAGCCCCCTAGGTCTGGGCACAGATACGCAGTATTTT

D gene: .
J gene: TRBJ1-5
clone size: .
V gene: TRBV3-1/TRBV3-2
CDR3 protein: CASRLRRINQPQHF
CDR3 DNA: TGTGCCAGCAGGCTTCGGAGGATCAATCAGCCCCAGCATTTT

D gene: .
J gene: TRBJ1-1
clone size: .
V gene: TRBV9
CDR3 protein: CASSKNRDIFGETEAFF
CDR3 DNA: TGTGCCAGCAGTAAAAACCGGGACATATTTGGGGAGACTGAAGCTTTCTTT

D gene: TRBD1
J gene: TRBJ1-6
clone size: few
V gene: TRBV4-1
CDR3 protein: CASSQDGGQGSSPLHF
CDR3 DNA: TGCGCCAGCAGCCAAGATGGCGGACAGGGGTCTTCACCCCTCCACTTT

D gene: .
J gene: TRBJ2-7
clone size: .
V gene: TRBV14
CDR3 protein: CASSPRAGDYYEQYF
CDR3 DNA: TGTGCCAGCAGCCCCCGGGCAGGGGACTACTACGAGCAGTACTTC

D gene: TRBD1
J gene: TRBJ1-3
clone size: .
V gene: TRBV7-2
CDR3 protein: CASSLGQSPGNTIYF
CDR3 DNA: TGTGCCAGCAGCTTGGGACAGAGCCCTGGAAACACCATATATTTT

D gene: TRBD1
J gene: TRBJ1-2
clone size: .
V gene: TRBV4-3
CDR3 protein: CASSQVLTGAVGYTF
CDR3 DNA: TGCGCCAGCAGCCAAGTTCTGACAGGGGCGGTTGGCTACACCTTC

D gene: .
J gene: TRBJ2-2
clone size: .
V gene: TRBV7-9
CDR3 protein: CASSPPKGLAGELFF
CDR3 DNA: TGTGCCAGCAGCCCCCCCAAGGGGCTCGCCGGGGAGCTGTTTTTT

D gene: .
J gene: TRBJ2-1
clone size: .
V gene: TRBV10-2
CDR3 protein: CASRSGLEGNEQFF
CDR3 DNA: TGCGCCAGCAGGAGCGGGTTGGAGGGGAATGAGCAGTTCTTC

D gene: .
J gene: TRBJ1-5
clone size: .
V gene: TRBV5-4
CDR3 protein: CASSLGGNSNQPQHF
CDR3 DNA: TGTGCCAGCAGCCTCGGGGGAAATAGCAATCAGCCCCAGCATTTT

D gene: TRBD2
J gene: TRBJ2-2
clone size: .
V gene: TRBV2
CDR3 protein: CASSPSGRSTGELFF
CDR3 DNA: TGTGCCAGCAGTCCTAGCGGGCGCTCCACCGGGGAGCTGTTTTTT

D gene: .
J gene: TRBJ1-2
clone size: .
V gene: TRBV10-3
CDR3 protein: CAISRGENYGYTF
CDR3 DNA: TGTGCCATCAGCAGGGGTGAAAACTATGGCTACACCTTC

D gene: .
J gene: TRBJ2-2
clone size: .
V gene: TRBV4-3
CDR3 protein: CASSHGGAGELFF
CDR3 DNA: TGCGCCAGCAGCCACGGGGGAGCCGGGGAGCTGTTTTTT

D gene: TRBD1
J gene: TRBJ1-2
clone size: .
V gene: TRBV5-1
CDR3 protein: CASSPRQGPYGYTF
CDR3 DNA: TGCGCCAGCAGCCCTAGACAGGGGCCCTATGGCTACACCTTC

D gene: .
J gene: TRBJ1-2
clone size: few
V gene: TRBV7-2
CDR3 protein: CASSSRQTPYGYTF
CDR3 DNA: TGTGCCAGCAGCTCTCGACAAACTCCCTATGGCTACACCTTC

D gene: .
J gene: TRBJ1-4
clone size: .
V gene: TRBV11-2
CDR3 protein: CASLQGMDLTIGEKLFF
CDR3 DNA: TGTGCCAGCCTCCAGGGGATGGACCTGACTATAGGTGAAAAACTGTTTTTT

D gene: .
J gene: TRBJ2-7
clone size: .
V gene: TRBV18
CDR3 protein: CASSRTDTYEQYF
CDR3 DNA: TGTGCCAGCTCTAGGACGGACACCTACGAGCAGTACTTC

D gene: .
J gene: TRBJ1-3
clone size: .
V gene: TRBV4-3
CDR3 protein: CASSPRTALSGNTIYF
CDR3 DNA: TGCGCCAGCAGCCCCCGGACAGCACTATCTGGAAACACCATATATTTT

D gene: TRBD1
J gene: TRBJ1-5
clone size: .
V gene: TRBV27
CDR3 protein: CASSPQGGQPQHF
CDR3 DNA: TGTGCCAGCAGTCCCCAGGGGGGTCAGCCCCAGCATTTT

D gene: .
J gene: TRBJ1-1
clone size: .
V gene: TRBV11-2
CDR3 protein: CASRSGGNTEAFF
CDR3 DNA: TGTGCCAGCAGATCCGGCGGGAACACTGAAGCTTTCTTT

D gene: .
J gene: TRBJ2-5
clone size: .
V gene: TRBV7-9
CDR3 protein: CASSLQRYQETQYF
CDR3 DNA: TGTGCCAGCAGCTTGCAGCGTTACCAAGAGACCCAGTACTTC

D gene: TRBD1
J gene: TRBJ1-6
clone size: few
V gene: TRBV9
CDR3 protein: CASQGTGIGNSPLHF
CDR3 DNA: TGTGCCAGTCAGGGGACAGGGATCGGGAATTCACCCCTCCACTTT

D gene: .
J gene: TRBJ2-1
clone size: .
V gene: TRBV10-3
CDR3 protein: CAISEMGGGGYNEQFF
CDR3 DNA: TGTGCCATCAGTGAGATGGGGGGTGGAGGGTACAATGAGCAGTTCTTC